These 22 T cell receptor beta chains came from one sample sequenced in a study of cytomegalovirus exposure and HLA in healthy donors. The method was immunoSEQ multiplex PCR; TCRdb's version includes in-frame clones alone and lacks a portion of them. The sample holds some 210,000 clones, roughly 83% seen once. Sequencing was performed on PBMCs. Every receptor here comes from a woman aged 18 to 35 in good health and CMV-seronegative.

J is TRBJ1-5 and V is TRBV30; D might be TRBD1 (6 bases). The V and J ends lost 4 bases and 6 bases respectively, with 13 bases between them. This CDR3 is built from 13 residues. Germline V lookup: CDR1 GTSNPN, CDR2 SVGIG (reference sequence). CDR3 sequence reads: CAWTTGWGQPQHF. CDR3 DNA sequence: TGTGCCTGGACCACAGGGTGGGGTCAGCCCCAGCATTTT.

The chain couples TRBV13 to TRBJ2-1, with D uncertain. CDR1 is PRHDT and CDR2 is FYEKMQ in the germline V gene (reference sequence). The V and J ends lost 2 bases and 0 bases respectively, with 11 bases between them. The CDR3 is 16 amino acids. CDR3: CASSLLSGSSYNEQFF. The CDR3, as DNA: TGTGCCAGCAGCTTACTGTCGGGTAGCTCCTACAATGAGCAGTTCTTC.

The chain joins TRBV6-5 to TRBJ2-1; D call uncertain. Trimming removed 4 bases from V and 10 bases from J, with 14 bases in between. The CDR3 totals 13 residues. CDR1 is MNHEY, CDR2 SVGAGI, per germline. The CDR3 spells CASSSRLGHEQFF. CDR3 DNA sequence: TGTGCCAGCAGTTCCAGACTGGGTCACGAGCAGTTCTTC.

This chain connects TRBV27 to TRBJ2-7; 9 nucleotides agree with TRBD1. V shed 0 bases, J shed 2 bases, and the junction held 5 bases outside the gene matches. The CDR3 is 16 amino acids. Germline assignment: CDR1 MNHEY and CDR2 SMNVEV (reference sequence). The CDR3 sequence is CASSLSRTGVPYEQYF. DNA of the CDR3: TGTGCCAGCAGTTTATCTAGGACAGGGGTTCCCTACGAGCAGTACTTC.

V and J are TRBV7-8 and TRBJ1-2, with TRBD1 as a possible D gene (5 bases). Trimming took off 5 bases at V and 1 base at J, with 14 bases between the two ends. CDR3 length: 15 amino acids. Per germline, CDR1 SGHVS and CDR2 FQNEAQ. This CDR3 reads CASSHLRDVNYGYTF. CDR3 DNA: TGTGCCAGCAGCCACCTCCGGGACGTTAACTATGGCTACACCTTC.

V is TRBV5-8 and J is TRBJ1-6, with 11 bases lining up with TRBD1. Germline V lookup: CDR1 SGHTS, CDR2 YDEGEE. The CDR3 runs to 14 residues. Unmatched junction bases numbered 4, after V lost 4 bases and J lost 10 bases. The CDR3: CASSGTGGQSPLHF. The CDR3 DNA reads TGTGCCAGCAGCGGGACAGGGGGGCAATCACCCCTCCACTTT.

This clone was recorded only once. The chain is built from TRBV6-6 and TRBJ1-6, with D hard to call. V lost 5 bases, J lost 3 bases, and 14 bases lay in between. Per germline, CDR1 MNHNY and CDR2 SVGAGI (reference sequence). This CDR3 has 16 residues. CDR3 sequence reads: CASSRQPFLYNSPLHF. Written as DNA, the CDR3 is TGTGCCAGCAGTAGGCAGCCATTCCTCTATAATTCACCCCTCCACTTT.

The chain uses TRBV11-3 and TRBJ1-1; 9 nucleotides agree with TRBD1. Trimming cost V 4 bases and J 8 bases; bases outside gene matches: 5. The CDR3 is 13 residues long. Germline values: CDR1 SGHNT, CDR2 YENEEA. The chain's CDR3 is CASSSGQGEEAFF. The CDR3 region has the DNA TGTGCCAGCAGCTCGGGACAGGGTGAGGAAGCTTTCTTT.

This clone was recorded only once. This chain links TRBV5-1 with TRBJ1-5; TRBD1 matches at 7 bases. The CDR3 length is 15 residues. Germline loops: CDR1 SGHRS, CDR2 YFSETQ. Trimming cost V 4 bases and J 5 bases; bases outside gene matches: 9. The CDR3 region has the DNA TGCGCCAGCAGCCCGGCGGGCAGGGGGGATCAGCCCCAGCATTTT. Translated: CASSPAGRGDQPQHF.

This chain connects TRBV11-1 to TRBJ1-2; D unclear. CDR1 SGHAT and CDR2 FQDESV come from the germline V gene (reference sequence). The CDR3 loop spans 13 amino acids. Deletions cut 8 bases from V and 8 bases from J, with 18 bases between. The chain's CDR3 is CASRQAASSGYTF. The CDR3 DNA is TGTGCCAGCCGTCAGGCGGCTTCTTCCGGCTACACCTTC. The full variable domain, in which reference TRBV11-1 and TRBJ1-2 provide the parts outside the CDR3, is EAEVAQSPRYKITEKSQAVAFWCDPISGHATLYWYRQILGQGPELLVQFQDESVVDDSQLPKDRFSAERLKGVDSTLKIQPAELGDSAMYLCASRQAASSGYTFGSGTRLTVV.

The chain joins TRBV6-5 to TRBJ1-1; D ambiguous. The CDR3 has 13 amino acids. V lost 6 bases to trimming and J lost 6 bases, with 14 bases between them. Germline lookup yields CDR1 MNHEY and CDR2 SVGAGI. CDR3 region: CASSRTAGAEAFF. CDR3 nucleotide sequence: TGTGCCAGCAGCAGGACGGCCGGGGCTGAAGCTTTCTTT.

J is TRBJ2-4 and V is TRBV5-1; D is undetermined. This CDR3 is built from 14 residues. The V and J ends lost 0 bases and 7 bases respectively, with 11 bases between them. Per germline, CDR1 SGHRS and CDR2 YFSETQ. The DNA of the CDR3 is TGCGCCAGCAGCTTGGACGGATTTGAGAACATTCAGTACTTC. Its protein product is CASSLDGFENIQYF.

The chain carries TRBV2 and TRBJ1-1; D perhaps matches TRBD1 (5 bases). In germline, CDR1 is SNHLY, CDR2 FYNNEI. The CDR3 runs to 16 residues. The V end was cut by 6 bases, the J end by 6 bases, with 23 bases between. CDR3 amino acids: CASSRTQSLASPEAFF. CDR3 DNA: TGTGCCAGCAGCAGGACACAGTCCTTAGCCAGCCCTGAAGCTTTCTTT.

The chain is built from TRBV2 and TRBJ1-4; TRBD1 aligns across 8 bases. Germline CDR1 and CDR2: SNHLY and FYNNEI. With 3 bases clipped from V and 7 bases from J, the junction kept 4 bases outside the gene matches. This CDR3 is built from 14 residues. CDR3 in amino acids: CASSDQGAFEKLFF. CDR3 nucleotide sequence: TGTGCCAGCAGTGATCAGGGGGCTTTTGAAAAACTGTTTTTT.

The chain employs TRBV18 and TRBJ1-2; 7 bases are shared with TRBD1. The germline gives CDR1 KGHSH, CDR2 LQKENI. V was clipped by 2 bases and J by 0 bases; unmatched bases: 3. This CDR3 has 15 residues. CDR3 in DNA: TGTGCCAGCTCACCAGGACAGGAGACTAACTATGGCTACACCTTC. Amino acid sequence: CASSPGQETNYGYTF.

This chain joins TRBV27 and TRBJ2-5; D possibly corresponds to TRBD2 (6 bases). Germline CDR1 MNHEY, CDR2 SMNVEV (reference sequence). The V and J ends lost 6 bases and 3 bases respectively, with 17 bases between them. The CDR3 loop spans 15 amino acids. Here the CDR3 reads CASRSSRGLEETQYF. Written as DNA, the CDR3 is TGTGCCAGCAGATCCTCTCGGGGGTTGGAAGAGACCCAGTACTTC.

In the case of this clone: This may be a read error: a much more frequent sequence differs by one nucleotide. The V call is TRBV6-6, the J call TRBJ1-1; no clear D gene. Looked up from germline, CDR1 is MNHNY and CDR2 is SVGAGI (reference sequence). This CDR3 has 11 amino acids. With 5 bases removed from V and 3 bases from J, the gap between germline ends came to 4 bases. CDR3 coding DNA: TGTGCCAGCAGTCAGGACACTGAAGCTTTCTTT. This translates into CASSQDTEAFF.

This rearrangement joins TRBV7-9 to TRBJ1-4; D call uncertain. In germline, CDR1 is SEHNR, CDR2 FQNEAQ (reference sequence). With 0 bases removed from V and 5 bases from J, the gap between germline ends came to 13 bases. The CDR3 consists of 16 residues. DNA of the CDR3: TGTGCCAGCAGCTTAGCGAGGCCGATCCGGAATGAAAAACTGTTTTTT. Amino acid sequence: CASSLARPIRNEKLFF.

This rearrangement joins TRBV11-2 to TRBJ1-5; unclear D gene. CDR3 size: 13 residues. V lost 1 base and J lost 3, with 4 bases in between. Per the germline V gene, CDR1 is SGHAT and CDR2 is FQNNGV. The CDR3 loop is CASSLVNNQPQHF. In nucleotides, the CDR3 is TGTGCCAGCAGCTTAGTGAACAATCAGCCCCAGCATTTT.

The rearrangement links TRBV29-1 to TRBJ2-1; D call uncertain. Between the trimmed V and J ends, which lost 4 bases and 6 bases, there was a span of 16 bases. The CDR3 consists of 14 residues. Per germline, CDR1 SQVTM and CDR2 ANQGSEA. CDR3 coding DNA: TGCAGCGTTGTTCGGTCGAGCGCTGGCAATGAGCAGTTCTTC. It codes for CSVVRSSAGNEQFF.

J is TRBJ2-1 and V is TRBV7-9; 7 bases align to TRBD2. Losses at the gene ends were 5 bases for V and 2 bases for J; bases not matched to a gene: 3. The germline V gene encodes CDR1 SEHNR and CDR2 FQNEAQ (reference sequence). CDR3 size: 14 residues. CDR3 sequence (DNA): TGTGCCAGCAGCCCTAGCGGAACCTACAATGAGCAGTTCTTC. This codes for CASSPSGTYNEQFF.

This CDR3 reads CAWRPGFSGNTIYF. Written as DNA, the CDR3 is TGTGCCTGGAGACCCGGCTTCTCTGGAAACACCATATATTTT. The chain combines TRBV30 with TRBJ1-3; no reliable D call. The germline V and J ends were trimmed by 3 bases and 0 bases, with 9 bases remaining between them. CDR3 length equals 14 residues. Looked up from germline, CDR1 is GTSNPN and CDR2 is SVGIG (reference sequence).